This T cell receptor beta chain comes out of a study of blood T cell repertoires in COVID-19. Across the whole study: From the United States, Italy and Spain came samples of acute and convalescent COVID-19. In each case, the material was cDNA or gDNA derived from T cells, B-cell-depleted T cells, or PBMCs.

This clone was recorded only once. Germline V gene data show CDR1 as GTSNPN and CDR2 as SVGIG (reference sequence). V was trimmed by 2 bases and J by 4 bases, leaving 17 bases between them. The CDR3 runs 15 residues. As processed by the authors: Amplification from reference gene primers served as the basis for estimated nucleated cell counts. Assay used: immunoSEQ multiplex PCR; TCRdb lists only in-frame clones, some missing. D and trimming come from the DNA, and the V and J calls and clone size come from that table. The sample lists a few hundred thousand clones; about 90% were seen once. The sample consisted of peripheral blood. The rearrangement uses TRBV30 and TRBJ2-5, with a weak D call TRBD2 (6 bases). The TCR comes from a woman aged 50 to 60 with acute or convalescent COVID-19. CDR3 DNA: TGTGCCTGGAGTTCGGGACTCAGGACGGGAGAGACCCAGTACTTC. Its protein product is CAWSSGLRTGETQYF.